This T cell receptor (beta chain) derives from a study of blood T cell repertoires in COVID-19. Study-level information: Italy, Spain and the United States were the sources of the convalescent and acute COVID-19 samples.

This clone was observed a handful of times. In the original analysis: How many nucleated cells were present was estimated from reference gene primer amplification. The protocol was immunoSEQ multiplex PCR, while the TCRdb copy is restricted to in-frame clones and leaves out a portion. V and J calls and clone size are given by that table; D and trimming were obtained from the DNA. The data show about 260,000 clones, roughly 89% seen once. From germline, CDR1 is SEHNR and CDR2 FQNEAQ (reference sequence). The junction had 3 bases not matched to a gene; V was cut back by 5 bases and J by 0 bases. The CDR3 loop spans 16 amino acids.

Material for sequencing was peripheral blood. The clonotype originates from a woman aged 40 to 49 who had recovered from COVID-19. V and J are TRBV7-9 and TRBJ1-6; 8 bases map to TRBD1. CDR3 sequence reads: CASSRDRSSYNSPLHF. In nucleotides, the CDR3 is TGTGCCAGCAGCAGGGACAGGAGCTCCTATAATTCACCCCTCCACTTT.